Listed here are 29 T cell receptor beta chains from one sample, sequenced in a study of blood T cell dynamics during melanoma immunotherapy. Documented time point: pre-treatment baseline. Some clones are missing from TCRdb's copy, which holds only in-frame ones; the method was immunoSEQ multiplex PCR. The repertoire has 10,000 or so clones, around 89% of them found once; the top ten carry about a tenth. The sequencing used blood, collected from a patient treated with checkpoint blockade. These TCRs come from a human donor with melanoma.

This clone was seen once. The chain recombines TRBV6-5 with TRBJ1-5; D unresolved. CDR1 and CDR2 (germline): MNHEY, SVGAGI. The length of the CDR3 is 15 residues. Trimming took off 5 bases at V and 2 bases at J, with 13 bases between the two ends. CDR3 bases: TGTGCCAGCAGTCGGACCTACGGGGGCAATCAGCCCCAGCATTTT. It is translated as CASSRTYGGNQPQHF.

This clone is a singleton in its sample. V is TRBV5-1 and J is TRBJ1-6; possible D gene TRBD1, 6 bases. The CDR3 spans 17 residues. The germline V gene encodes CDR1 SGHRS and CDR2 YFSETQ. Between the trimmed V and J ends, which lost 2 bases and 5 bases, there was a span of 17 bases. The CDR3 bases are TGCGCCAGCAGCTTTCCCCCGGGGGCTGAAGATAATTCACCCCTCCACTTT. It is translated as CASSFPPGAEDNSPLHF.

The chain links TRBV6-5 to TRBJ1-1; no clear D gene. Trimming took 2 bases from V and 1 from J, leaving 8 bases between them. The CDR3 totals 14 residues. Germline assignment: CDR1 MNHEY and CDR2 SVGAGI. The CDR3 loop is CASSYIPANTEAFF. The CDR3 DNA reads TGTGCCAGCAGTTACATACCAGCGAACACTGAAGCTTTCTTT.

This clone showed up just a few times. The rearrangement links TRBV10-3 to TRBJ2-5; D gene ambiguous. The CDR3 extends over 12 amino acids. V was cut by 4 bases and J by 4 bases, with 7 bases left in between. Germline V gene data show CDR1 as ENHRY and CDR2 as SYGVKD. CDR3 coding DNA: TGTGCCATCAGTGGAACGCGAGAGACCCAGTACTTC. As protein: CAISGTRETQYF.

This clone was detected only once. V and J are TRBV19 and TRBJ2-5; a weak D match, TRBD2 (6 bases). Germline lookup yields CDR1 LNHDA and CDR2 SQIVND (reference sequence). CDR3 length equals 14 residues. Deletions cut 3 bases from V and 5 bases from J, with 13 bases between. CDR3 sequence reads: CASSMGTSPETQYF. The CDR3 DNA reads as TGTGCCAGTAGTATGGGGACTTCTCCGGAGACCCAGTACTTC.

The chain joins TRBV29-1 to TRBJ1-1, with D perhaps TRBD1 (5 bases). Trimming cost V 2 bases and J 10 bases, with 17 bases left between them. CDR1 and CDR2 (germline): SQVTM, ANQGSEA. The CDR3 totals 13 residues. Here the CDR3 reads CSVERDGGLPAFF. The CDR3 bases are TGCAGCGTTGAAAGGGATGGGGGACTCCCAGCTTTCTTT.

A few counts support this clone. The gene calls are TRBV2 and TRBJ1-3; the D is unclear. Trimming removed 1 base from V and 4 bases from J, with 8 bases in between. CDR1 and CDR2 from the germline V gene are SNHLY and FYNNEI. This CDR3 has 14 amino acids. This CDR3 reads CASSEDGVGNTIYF. CDR3 nucleotide sequence: TGTGCCAGCAGTGAAGACGGGGTCGGAAACACCATATATTTT.

V usage is TRBV9 and J usage is TRBJ1-6; D unclear. This CDR3 is built from 15 residues. Germline CDR1 and CDR2: SGDLS and YYNGEE. V was cut by 4 bases and J by 0 bases, with 8 bases left in between. CDR3 sequence reads: CASSPLDSYNSPLHF. For the CDR3, the DNA is TGTGCCAGCAGCCCCTTGGACTCCTATAATTCACCCCTCCACTTT. The variable domain in full, with the rest retrieved from reference TRBV9 and TRBJ1-6, is DSGVTQTPKHLITATGQRVTLRCSPRSGDLSVYWYQQSLDQGLQFLIQYYNGEERAKGNILERFSAQQFPDLHSELNLSSLELGDSALYFCASSPLDSYNSPLHFGNGTRLTVT.

The rearrangement joins TRBV6-6 to TRBJ2-7; TRBD1 matches at 8 bases. Trimming removed 5 bases from V and 0 bases from J; junction bases left unmatched: 6. Germline CDR1 MNHNY, CDR2 SVGAGI (reference sequence). The CDR3 totals 15 residues. This chain's CDR3 is CASSRRQGHSYEQYF. In nucleotides, the CDR3 is TGTGCCAGCAGTCGAAGACAGGGGCACTCCTACGAGCAGTACTTC.

The chain employs TRBV7-8 and TRBJ2-6; 8 nucleotides line up with TRBD1. CDR3 length: 16 residues. The J segment lost 2 bases and the V segment lost 8 bases, leaving 8 bases of the junction unmatched. CDR1 is SGHVS and CDR2 is FQNEAQ in the germline V gene. CDR3 coding DNA: TGTGCCAGCGACCCGCAGGGGGCCCCTGGGGCCAACGTCCTGACTTTC. Residues: CASDPQGAPGANVLTF.

The rearrangement joins TRBV7-2 to TRBJ1-5; no definite D call. Trimming left V 2 bases short and J 4 bases short, with 9 bases between. Per the germline V gene, CDR1 is SGHTA and CDR2 is FQGNSA. CDR3 length: 14 amino acids. For the CDR3, the DNA is TGTGCCAGCAGCTTACAGCGCGGGAATCAGCCCCAGCATTTT. Translation gives CASSLQRGNQPQHF.

The J gene is TRBJ1-1, the V gene TRBV21-1. TRBV21-1 is reported as a pseudogene. The CDR3 extends over 14 amino acids. CDR3 region: CASSKPGAGTEAFF. The CDR3 nucleotides are TGTGCCAGCAGCAAACCGGGGGCGGGCACTGAAGCTTTCTTT.

This rearrangement joins TRBV2 to TRBJ1-6; 8 positions agree with TRBD1. J lost 8 bases, V lost 8 bases, and 5 bases had no gene match. The length of the CDR3 is 13 residues. Per the germline V gene, CDR1 is SNHLY and CDR2 is FYNNEI. The CDR3 DNA reads TGTGCCAGCCGACAGGGGTGGGATTCACCCCTCCACTTT. Its translation is CASRQGWDSPLHF.

CDR3 region: CASSLGGAGANVLTF. CDR3 DNA sequence: TGTGCCAGCAGCTTGGGGGGGGCTGGGGCCAACGTCCTGACTTTC. The V and J genes are TRBV5-4 and TRBJ2-6; the D gene is possibly TRBD2 (6 bases). Trimming removed 0 bases at V and 2 bases at J, with 6 bases between. Germline V lookup: CDR1 SGHNT, CDR2 YYREEE (reference sequence). The CDR3 runs 15 residues.

This sequence joins TRBV10-1 and TRBJ2-7, with D perhaps TRBD1 (6 bases). The V and J ends lost 3 bases and 9 bases respectively, with 15 bases between them. Per the germline V gene, CDR1 is WNHNN and CDR2 is SYGVQD (reference sequence). The CDR3 has 13 amino acids. The chain's CDR3 is CASSDPRRTAQYF. Written as DNA, the CDR3 is TGCGCCAGCAGTGACCCGAGACGGACAGCGCAGTACTTC.

This chain connects TRBV19 to TRBJ1-3, with D hard to call. V was pared by 6 bases and J by 0 bases, with 9 bases between. This CDR3 contains 14 residues. CDR1 and CDR2 (germline): LNHDA, SQIVND (reference sequence). The CDR3 region has the DNA TGTGCCAGTAGAAGAGTTGTCTCTGGAAACACCATATATTTT. As protein: CASRRVVSGNTIYF. Variable domain in full (rest from reference TRBV19 and TRBJ1-3): DGGITQSPKYLFRKEGQNVTLSCEQNLNHDAMYWYRQDPGQGLRLIYYSQIVNDFQKGDIAEGYSVSREKKESFPLTVTSAQKNPTAFYLCASRRVVSGNTIYFGEGSWLTVV.

J is TRBJ1-5 and V is TRBV2; no firm D call. V was shortened by 6 bases and J by 13 bases, with 16 bases between the two germline ends. The CDR3 totals 12 residues. CDR1 is SNHLY and CDR2 is FYNNEI in the germline V gene. The CDR3 region has the DNA TGTGCCAGCAGCATTTGGGCAGGCCAACAGCATTTT. Its translation is CASSIWAGQQHF.

The chain is built from TRBV6-1 and TRBJ2-3; 9 bases match TRBD1. Trimming took 10 bases from V and 6 from J; bases not matched to a gene: 14. The CDR3 contains 15 residues. From germline, CDR1 is MNHNS and CDR2 SASEGT. The CDR3 here is CAIREGTGRGDTQYF. The CDR3 DNA reads TGTGCCATTCGAGAGGGGACAGGGAGGGGTGATACGCAGTATTTT.

The chain employs TRBV14 and TRBJ1-6; D perhaps matches TRBD1 (5 bases). V was shortened by 4 bases and J by 7 bases, with 11 bases between the two germline ends. In germline, CDR1 is SGHDN, CDR2 FVKESK. CDR3 length: 14 residues. CDR3 amino acids: CASSPGRQNSPLHF. CDR3 coding DNA: TGTGCCAGCAGCCCGGGACGGCAAAATTCACCCCTCCACTTT.

The chain couples TRBV11-3 to TRBJ1-1; D is unclear. CDR3 size: 13 residues. Trimming pared 5 bases from V and 1 base from J, leaving 8 bases between. The germline gives CDR1 SGHNT, CDR2 YENEEA. The CDR3 DNA reads TGTGCCAGCAGCCCGGGCCCGAACACTGAAGCTTTCTTT. It encodes CASSPGPNTEAFF.

The genes are TRBV12-5 and TRBJ1-1, with D tentatively TRBD1 (5 bases). The length of the CDR3 is 16 residues. From germline, CDR1 is LGHNT and CDR2 FRNRAP. The V end was cut by 1 base, the J end by 2 bases, with 14 bases between. CDR3 in amino acids: CASGLGGAARNTEAFF. The DNA of the CDR3 is TGTGCTAGTGGTTTGGGTGGGGCAGCCCGAAACACTGAAGCTTTCTTT.

This rearrangement joins TRBV5-1 to TRBJ2-7; 7 nucleotides match TRBD1. CDR1 is SGHRS and CDR2 is YFSETQ in the germline V gene. J lost 7 bases, V lost 4 bases, and 11 bases had no gene match. This CDR3 has 14 amino acids. Here the CDR3 DNA reads TGCGCCAGCAGCGGGGCGGACAGGATAAGGGAGCAGTACTTC. It is translated as CASSGADRIREQYF.

The chain is built from TRBV2 and TRBJ1-5; D unclear. The V end was cut by 8 bases, the J end by 0 bases, with 8 bases between. Germline V gene data show CDR1 as SNHLY and CDR2 as FYNNEI. The CDR3 runs to 13 residues. In DNA form, the CDR3 reads TGTGCCAGCGGCCGGTATAGCAATCAGCCCCAGCATTTT. This gives the protein CASGRYSNQPQHF.

The chain employs TRBV2 and TRBJ1-5; D remains ambiguous. Germline CDR1 is SNHLY and CDR2 is FYNNEI. Between the trimmed V and J ends, which lost 4 bases and 0 bases, there was a span of 10 bases. The CDR3 sequence is 15 residues long. In nucleotides, the CDR3 is TGTGCCAGCAGTGGGTCACGGGTTAGCAATCAGCCCCAGCATTTT. It specifies CASSGSRVSNQPQHF.

Of note for this clone: Distinct nucleotide sequences in the sample also encode this CDR3. This CDR3 is CASSKVPWTKGYTF. The CDR3, as DNA: TGTGCCAGCAGCAAAGTTCCCTGGACTAAGGGCTACACTTTC. V and J are TRBV21-1 and TRBJ1-2. TRBV21-1 is recorded as a pseudogene. The CDR3 extends over 14 amino acids.

The J gene is TRBJ1-5, the V gene TRBV2; D possibly corresponds to TRBD1 (6 bases). V lost 4 bases and J lost 8, with 18 bases in between. This CDR3 is 15 amino acids long. The germline V gene encodes CDR1 SNHLY and CDR2 FYNNEI. The CDR3 is CASSGLGGEGEPQHF. The CDR3, as DNA: TGTGCCAGCAGTGGATTGGGAGGGGAGGGGGAGCCCCAGCATTTT.

This rearrangement joins TRBV5-8 to TRBJ2-7; TRBD1 matches 9 bases. The V gene's germline CDR1 is SGHTS and CDR2 YDEGEE. The CDR3 spans 16 residues. V trimming: 4 bases; J trimming: 5 bases; junction bases outside the gene matches: 13. The CDR3 sequence is CASSPVGQGWGDEQYF. The CDR3, as DNA: TGTGCCAGCAGCCCGGTAGGACAGGGGTGGGGCGACGAGCAGTACTTC.

The J gene is TRBJ2-1, the V gene TRBV6-1; 9 nucleotides match TRBD2. The trim removed 4 bases at V and 7 bases at J, leaving 5 bases unmatched. The CDR3 covers 14 residues. In germline, CDR1 is MNHNS, CDR2 SASEGT. The CDR3: CASSALAGSNEQFF. CDR3 bases: TGTGCCAGCAGTGCACTAGCGGGCAGTAATGAGCAGTTCTTC.

The V and J genes are TRBV2 and TRBJ2-3; 10 nucleotides line up with TRBD2. The V gene's germline CDR1 is SNHLY and CDR2 FYNNEI. V gave up 6 bases and J gave up 2 bases; unmatched junction bases: 5. The length of the CDR3 is 15 residues. The CDR3 spells CASSPAGGSTDTQYF. The CDR3 DNA sequence: TGTGCCAGCAGCCCAGCGGGGGGGTCCACAGATACGCAGTATTTT.